Shown below are 8 T cell receptor beta chains from a single sample sequenced in a study of cytotoxic CD8 clonotypes in ibrutinib-treated CLL. Clones were read by immunoSEQ multiplex PCR, and TCRdb kept only the in-frame ones, dropping some. The sample lists roughly 300,000 clones, around 77% seen once, with 5.6% in the top ten. The specimen comprised PBMCs, sampled at disease progression, from a patient treated with ibrutinib. The origin of the receptors is a human donor with chronic lymphocytic leukemia.

The rearrangement links TRBV29-1 to TRBJ1-1; D is possibly TRBD1 (6 bases). Trimming cost V 2 bases and J 9 bases, with 10 bases left between them. The CDR3 totals 11 residues. Germline CDR1 SQVTM, CDR2 ANQGSEA. The CDR3 spells CSVEKGGQAFF. The CDR3 nucleotides are TGCAGCGTTGAAAAGGGGGGACAAGCTTTCTTT.

This clone was counted a single time. CDR3 DNA: TGTGCCACCAGCTTAGGGAGGCGGCAGTACTTC. This encodes CATSLGRRQYF. The chain has TRBV15 and TRBJ2-7; a weak D match, TRBD2 (6 bases). V was clipped by 5 bases and J by 9 bases, with 11 bases between them. Germline CDR1 and CDR2: LNHNV and YYDKDF (reference sequence). This CDR3 comprises 11 residues.

The V gene is TRBV5-5, the J gene TRBJ2-2; 8 nucleotides align to TRBD2. Germline-derived CDR1 and CDR2 are SGHKS and YYEKEE (reference sequence). The junction had 4 bases not matched to a gene; V was cut back by 5 bases and J by 4 bases. This CDR3 has 14 amino acids. DNA of the CDR3: TGTGCCAGCAGGGAGACTAGCGCCACCGGGGAGCTGTTTTTT. Translating it yields CASRETSATGELFF.

This chain connects TRBV28 to TRBJ1-2; 9 nucleotides agree with TRBD1. This CDR3 is 14 amino acids long. Germline values: CDR1 MDHEN, CDR2 SYDVKM. The J segment lost 4 bases and the V segment lost 6 bases, leaving 6 bases of the junction unmatched. The CDR3 nucleotides read TGTGCCAGCAGCTCTGACAGGGGGGGCTATGGCTACACCTTC. This gives the protein CASSSDRGGYGYTF.

The rearrangement links TRBV28 to TRBJ2-1, with D possibly matching TRBD2 (6 bases). V lost 8 bases, J lost 2 bases, and 19 bases lay in between. CDR1 MDHEN and CDR2 SYDVKM come from the germline V gene. This CDR3 comprises 16 residues. CDR3 sequence reads: CASLTRSSEAYNEQFF. DNA of the CDR3: TGTGCCAGCTTAACGAGATCTAGCGAGGCCTACAATGAGCAGTTCTTC.

This chain's CDR3 is CASMGTGTDTQYF. The CDR3 nucleotides are TGTGCCAGCATGGGGACAGGGACAGATACGCAGTATTTT. This chain uses TRBV2 with TRBJ2-3; 9 bases match TRBD1. This CDR3 spans 13 amino acids. V lost 7 bases to trimming and J lost 3 bases; unmatched junction nucleotides: 2. Germline V lookup: CDR1 SNHLY, CDR2 FYNNEI. The whole variable domain, filled in from reference TRBV2 and TRBJ2-3, reads EPEVTQTPSHQVTQMGQEVILRCVPISNHLYFYWYRQILGQKVEFLVSFYNNEISEKSEIFDDQFSVERPDGSNFTLKIRSTKLEDSAMYFCASMGTGTDTQYFGPGTRLTVL.

The chain has TRBV19 and TRBJ2-2; tentatively, D is TRBD1 (6 bases). Germline loops: CDR1 LNHDA, CDR2 SQIVND (reference sequence). V dropped 4 bases and J dropped 7 bases, with 19 bases sitting between them. The CDR3 consists of 16 residues. The chain's CDR3 is CASSNQQGFDFGELFF. DNA of the CDR3: TGTGCCAGTAGTAACCAACAGGGTTTCGATTTCGGGGAGCTGTTTTTT.

The chain recombines TRBV9 with TRBJ2-3; tentatively, D is TRBD1 or TRBD2 (5 bases each). This CDR3 is 16 amino acids long. The germline gives CDR1 SGDLS, CDR2 YYNGEE. V was cut by 2 bases and J by 4 bases, with 17 bases left in between. The CDR3 DNA follows: TGTGCCAGCAGCGTCCCCGGGGCCATGGGTCCAGATACGCAGTATTTT. Its protein is CASSVPGAMGPDTQYF.